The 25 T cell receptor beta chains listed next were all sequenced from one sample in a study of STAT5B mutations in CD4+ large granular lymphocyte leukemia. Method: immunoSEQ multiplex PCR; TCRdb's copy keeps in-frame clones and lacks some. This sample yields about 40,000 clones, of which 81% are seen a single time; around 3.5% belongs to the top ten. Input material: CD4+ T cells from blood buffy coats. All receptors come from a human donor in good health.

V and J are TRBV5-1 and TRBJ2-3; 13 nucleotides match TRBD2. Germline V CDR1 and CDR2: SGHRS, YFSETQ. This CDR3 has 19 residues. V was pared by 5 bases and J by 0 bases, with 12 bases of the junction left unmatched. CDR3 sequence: CASSFGLAGVSRSTDTQYF. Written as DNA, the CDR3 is TGCGCCAGCAGTTTTGGACTAGCGGGAGTTTCCCGTAGCACAGATACGCAGTATTTT.

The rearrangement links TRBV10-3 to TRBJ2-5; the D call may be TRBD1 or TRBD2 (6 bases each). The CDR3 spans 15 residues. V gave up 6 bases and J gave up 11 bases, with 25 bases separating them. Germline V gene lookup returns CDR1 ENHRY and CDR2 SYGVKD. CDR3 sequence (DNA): TGTGCCATCAGCCAAGGAGGGGCGACAGGCGACAAGCAGTACTTC. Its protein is CAISQGGATGDKQYF.

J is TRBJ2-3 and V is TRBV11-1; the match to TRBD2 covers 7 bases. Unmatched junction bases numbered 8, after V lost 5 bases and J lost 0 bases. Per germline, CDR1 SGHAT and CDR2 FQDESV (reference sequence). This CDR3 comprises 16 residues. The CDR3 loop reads CASSVIGGTSTDTQYF. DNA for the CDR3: TGTGCCAGCAGCGTCATCGGGGGGACTAGCACAGATACGCAGTATTTT.

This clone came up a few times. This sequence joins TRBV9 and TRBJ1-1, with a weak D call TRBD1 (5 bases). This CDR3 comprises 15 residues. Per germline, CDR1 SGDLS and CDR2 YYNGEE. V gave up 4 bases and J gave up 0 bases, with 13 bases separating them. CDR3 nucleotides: TGTGCCAGCAGCCCTCCCAGGGTACTGAACACTGAAGCTTTCTTT. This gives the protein CASSPPRVLNTEAFF.

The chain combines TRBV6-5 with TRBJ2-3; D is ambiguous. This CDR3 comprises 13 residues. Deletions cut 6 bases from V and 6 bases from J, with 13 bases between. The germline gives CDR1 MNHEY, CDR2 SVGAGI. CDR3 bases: TGTGCCAGCAGGAACACTGGAACGGATACGCAGTATTTT. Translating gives CASRNTGTDTQYF.

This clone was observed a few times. CDR3 in amino acids: CASSSGLANTGELFF. The CDR3 coding sequence is TGTGCCAGCAGTTCGGGACTAGCGAACACCGGGGAGCTGTTTTTT. V is TRBV27 and J is TRBJ2-2; 8 bases are a match to TRBD2. V was clipped by 4 bases and J by 0 bases; unmatched bases: 1. The CDR3 loop spans 15 amino acids. CDR1 and CDR2 (germline): MNHEY, SMNVEV (reference sequence).

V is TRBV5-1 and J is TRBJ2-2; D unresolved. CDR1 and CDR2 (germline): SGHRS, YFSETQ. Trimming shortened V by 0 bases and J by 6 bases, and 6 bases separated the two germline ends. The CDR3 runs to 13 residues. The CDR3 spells CASSLAAAGELFF. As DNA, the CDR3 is TGCGCCAGCAGCTTGGCCGCAGCCGGGGAGCTGTTTTTT.

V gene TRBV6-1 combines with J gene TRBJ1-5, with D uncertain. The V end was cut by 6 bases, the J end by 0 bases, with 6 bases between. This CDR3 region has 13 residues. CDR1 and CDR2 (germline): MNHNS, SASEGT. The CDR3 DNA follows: TGTGCCAGCAGGGACTATAGCAATCAGCCCCAGCATTTT. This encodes CASRDYSNQPQHF.

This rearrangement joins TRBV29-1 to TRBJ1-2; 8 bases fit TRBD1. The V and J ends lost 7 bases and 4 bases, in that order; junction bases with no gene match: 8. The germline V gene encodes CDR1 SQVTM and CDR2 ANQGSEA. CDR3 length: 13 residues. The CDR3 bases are TGCAGCGCAACAGGGGGAAGCGGCTATGGCTACACCTTC. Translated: CSATGGSGYGYTF.

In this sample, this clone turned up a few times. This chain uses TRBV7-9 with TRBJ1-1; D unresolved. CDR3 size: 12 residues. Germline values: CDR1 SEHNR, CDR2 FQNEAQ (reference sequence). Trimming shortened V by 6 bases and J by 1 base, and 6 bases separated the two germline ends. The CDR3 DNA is TGTGCCAGCAGGGTCCAGAACACTGAAGCTTTCTTT. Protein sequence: CASRVQNTEAFF.

The CDR3 spells CASSEVWVGTEAFF. In DNA, the CDR3 is TGTGCCAGCAGTGAAGTGTGGGTGGGCACTGAAGCTTTCTTT. The V and J genes are TRBV6-1 and TRBJ1-1; D is uncertain. This CDR3 contains 14 residues. Germline values: CDR1 MNHNS, CDR2 SASEGT. Trimming stripped 1 base from V and 4 bases from J, with 10 bases between.

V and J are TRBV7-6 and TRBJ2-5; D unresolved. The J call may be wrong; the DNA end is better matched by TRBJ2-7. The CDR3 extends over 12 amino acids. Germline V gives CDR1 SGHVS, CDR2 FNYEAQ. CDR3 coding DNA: TGTGCCAGCAGCTTATTCGAGGACGAGCAGTACTTC. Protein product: CASSLFEDEQYF.

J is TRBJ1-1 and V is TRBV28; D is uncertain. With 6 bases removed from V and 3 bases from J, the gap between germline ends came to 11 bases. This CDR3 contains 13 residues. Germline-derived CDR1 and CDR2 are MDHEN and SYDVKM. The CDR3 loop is CASRLQRDTEAFF. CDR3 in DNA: TGTGCCAGCAGGCTACAACGGGACACTGAAGCTTTCTTT.

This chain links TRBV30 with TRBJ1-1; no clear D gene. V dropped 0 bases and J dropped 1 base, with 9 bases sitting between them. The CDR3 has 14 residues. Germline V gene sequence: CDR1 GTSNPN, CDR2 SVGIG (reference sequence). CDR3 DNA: TGTGCCTGGAGTGTGCCCCCTACGAACACTGAAGCTTTCTTT. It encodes CAWSVPPTNTEAFF.

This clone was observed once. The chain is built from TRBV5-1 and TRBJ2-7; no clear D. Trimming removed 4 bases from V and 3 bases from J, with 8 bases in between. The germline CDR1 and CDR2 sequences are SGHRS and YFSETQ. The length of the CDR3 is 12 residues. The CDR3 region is CASSHGDYEQYF. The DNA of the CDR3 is TGCGCCAGCAGCCATGGCGACTACGAGCAGTACTTC. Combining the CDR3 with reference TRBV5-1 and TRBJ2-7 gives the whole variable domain KAGVTQTPRYLIKTRGQQVTLSCSPISGHRSVSWYQQTPGQGLQFLFEYFSETQRNKGNFPGRFSGRQFSNSRSEMNVSTLELGDSALYLCASSHGDYEQYFGPGTRLTVT.

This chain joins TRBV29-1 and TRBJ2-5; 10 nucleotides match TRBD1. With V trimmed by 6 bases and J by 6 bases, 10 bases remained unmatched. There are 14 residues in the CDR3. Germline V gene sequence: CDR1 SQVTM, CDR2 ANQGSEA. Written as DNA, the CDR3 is TGCAGCGTGCCGGGACAGGGGATTGAAAAGACCCAGTACTTC. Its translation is CSVPGQGIEKTQYF.

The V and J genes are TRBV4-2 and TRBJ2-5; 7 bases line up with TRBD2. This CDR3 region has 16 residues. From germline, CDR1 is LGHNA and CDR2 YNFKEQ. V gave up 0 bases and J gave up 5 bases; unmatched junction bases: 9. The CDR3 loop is CASSQERRREMETQYF. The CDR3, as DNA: TGTGCCAGCAGCCAAGAAAGGAGGCGGGAGATGGAGACCCAGTACTTC.

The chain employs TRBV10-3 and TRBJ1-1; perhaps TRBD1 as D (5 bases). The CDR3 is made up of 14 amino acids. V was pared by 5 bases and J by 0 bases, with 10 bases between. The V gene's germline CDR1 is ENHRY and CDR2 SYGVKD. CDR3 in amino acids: CAISSRALNTEAFF. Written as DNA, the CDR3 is TGTGCCATCAGTTCCAGGGCCTTGAACACTGAAGCTTTCTTT.

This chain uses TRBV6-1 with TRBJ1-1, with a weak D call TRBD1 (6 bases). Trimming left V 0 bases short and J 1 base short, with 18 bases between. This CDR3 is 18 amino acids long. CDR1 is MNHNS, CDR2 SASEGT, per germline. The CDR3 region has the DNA TGTGCCAGCAGTGAAGCGGGGAAAACAGGGTGGGGGAACACTGAAGCTTTCTTT. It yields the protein CASSEAGKTGWGNTEAFF.

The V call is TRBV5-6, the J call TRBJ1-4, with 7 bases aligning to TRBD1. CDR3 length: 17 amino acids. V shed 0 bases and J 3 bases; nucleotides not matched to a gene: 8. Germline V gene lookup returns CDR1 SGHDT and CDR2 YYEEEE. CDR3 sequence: CASSLANSGGANEKLFF. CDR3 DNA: TGTGCCAGCAGCTTGGCCAACTCAGGGGGAGCTAATGAAAAACTGTTTTTT. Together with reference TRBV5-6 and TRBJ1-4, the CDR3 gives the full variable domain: DAGVTQSPTHLIKTRGQQVTLRCSPKSGHDTVSWYQQALGQGPQFIFQYYEEEERQRGNFPDRFSGHQFPNYSSELNVNALLLGDSALYLCASSLANSGGANEKLFFGSGTQLSVL.

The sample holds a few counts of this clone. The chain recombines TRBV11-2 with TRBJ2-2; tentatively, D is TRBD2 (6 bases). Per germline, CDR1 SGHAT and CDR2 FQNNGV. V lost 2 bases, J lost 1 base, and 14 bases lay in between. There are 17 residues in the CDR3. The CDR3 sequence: CASSLRLGTENTGELFF. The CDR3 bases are TGTGCCAGCAGCTTACGACTCGGGACTGAGAACACCGGGGAGCTGTTTTTT. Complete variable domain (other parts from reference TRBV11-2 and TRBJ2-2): EAGVAQSPRYKIIEKRQSVAFWCNPISGHATLYWYQQILGQGPKLLIQFQNNGVVDDSQLPKDRFSAERLKGVDSTLKIQPAKLEDSAVYLCASSLRLGTENTGELFFGEGSRLTVL.

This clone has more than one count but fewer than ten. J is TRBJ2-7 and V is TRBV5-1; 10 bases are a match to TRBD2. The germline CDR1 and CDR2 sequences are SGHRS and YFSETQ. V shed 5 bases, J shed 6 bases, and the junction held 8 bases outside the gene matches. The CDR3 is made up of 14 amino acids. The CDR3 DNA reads TGCGCCAGCAGTTCGAGCGGGGGGGCCCTCGAGCAGTACTTC. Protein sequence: CASSSSGGALEQYF.

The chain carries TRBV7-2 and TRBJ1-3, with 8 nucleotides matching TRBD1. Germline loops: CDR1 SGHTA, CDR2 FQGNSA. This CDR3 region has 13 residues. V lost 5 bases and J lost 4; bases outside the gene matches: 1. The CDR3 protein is CASSGQGGNTIYF. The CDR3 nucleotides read TGTGCCAGCAGCGGACAGGGAGGAAACACCATATATTTT.

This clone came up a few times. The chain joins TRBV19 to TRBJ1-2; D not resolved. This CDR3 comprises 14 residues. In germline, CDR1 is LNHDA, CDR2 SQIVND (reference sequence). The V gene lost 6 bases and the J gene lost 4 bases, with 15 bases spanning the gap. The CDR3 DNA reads TGTGCCAGTAGCAACCGGAACTTCCTCTATGGCTACACCTTC. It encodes CASSNRNFLYGYTF.

The CDR3 DNA follows: TGCGCCAGCAGCCCGGGGACCCCGGGTGAAAAACTGTTTTTT. Translation gives CASSPGTPGEKLFF. The chain employs TRBV5-1 and TRBJ1-4; a weak D match, TRBD1 (5 bases). V gave up 4 bases and J gave up 7 bases, with 14 bases separating them. Germline V gene lookup returns CDR1 SGHRS and CDR2 YFSETQ. The CDR3 consists of 14 residues.